Here is one T cell receptor beta chain with its context. The data were obtained in a study of identical twins. Template switching added a universal primer binding site, and final cDNA carried unique molecular identifiers. Via MiXCR, TCRdb re-called the 5' RACE reads, giving one row per CDR3 protein. The sample contains around 530,000 distinct CDR3 sequences, about 15% of which appear only once. Each donor was a healthy Caucasian. Germline lookup yields CDR1 SEHNR and CDR2 FQNEAQ (reference sequence). The CDR3 runs 15 residues. V lost 5 bases to trimming and J lost 6 bases; unmatched junction nucleotides: 7. The sample was also reused in another study, on yellow fever vaccine responses in identical twins. This second study notes: Twins reportedly had a vaccine T cell response that seemed partly convergent, partly personalized.

The J gene is TRBJ1-5, the V gene TRBV7-9; 10 nucleotides line up with TRBD1. Material for sequencing was CD4+ T cells sorted from blood. The source of this sequence is a woman aged 18-30 years in good health. CDR3 sequence reads: CASSQDRGNGQPQHF. DNA for the CDR3: TGTGCCAGCAGCCAGGACAGGGGGAACGGTCAGCCCCAGCATTTT. Full variable domain (remainder filled in from reference TRBV7-9 and TRBJ1-5): DTGVSQNPRHKITKRGQNVTFRCDPISEHNRLYWYRQTLGQGPEFLTYFQNEAQLEKSRLLSDRFSAERPKGSFSTLEIQRTEQGDSAMYLCASSQDRGNGQPQHFGDGTRLSIL.